The rows below give T cell receptor beta chains drawn from one sample of a study of T cells after yellow fever vaccination. In TCRdb, the 5' RACE reads were re-called with MiXCR into one record per CDR3 protein. There are 250,000 or so distinct CDR3 sequences in the sample; more than 3.5% occur only once, and under 20% lies in the top ten. Source: PBMCs, taken 15 days after the yellow fever booster vaccination. These receptors were collected from a young man who received the YFV17D yellow fever vaccine. CDR3s include the opening cysteine and the closing phenylalanine or tryptophan. Fields, in order: D gene, clone size, V gene, J gene, CDR3 length, CDR3 protein, CDR3 DNA. The D gene is left open where the match is weak. The listing skips clone size in some rows; elsewhere it reads once, few, many or a size class.

TRBD1	many	TRBV7-9	TRBJ1-2	14	CASSLVTGGYGYTF	TGTGCCAGCAGCTTAGTGACAGGGGGCTATGGCTACACCTTC
NA	many	TRBV6-2/TRBV6-3	TRBJ2-1	16	CASSYADFTAYNEQFF	TGTGCCAGCAGTTATGCGGACTTTACGGCCTACAATGAGCAGTTCTTC
NA	many	TRBV7-8	TRBJ2-1	14	CASIPGVEYNEQFF	TGTGCCAGCATCCCAGGCGTGGAGTACAATGAGCAGTTCTTC
TRBD2	many	TRBV20-1	TRBJ2-5	15	CSARDLRGYQETQYF	TGCAGTGCTAGAGATTTGCGGGGGTACCAAGAGACCCAGTACTTC
NA	many	TRBV5-1	TRBJ1-3	17	CASSLASQGDSGNTIYF	TGCGCCAGCAGCTTGGCATCACAGGGAGACTCTGGAAACACCATATATTTT
NA	many	TRBV5-1	TRBJ2-1	15	CASSLGEYDDNEQFF	TGCGCCAGCAGCTTGGGGGAGTACGACGACAATGAGCAGTTCTTC
NA	NA	TRBV7-2	TRBJ2-3	12	CAGSPTRDTQYF	TGTGCCGGCAGCCCGACTAGAGATACGCAGTATTTT
TRBD1	many	TRBV7-9	TRBJ2-4	15	CASSSGQGAKNIQYF	TGTGCCAGCAGCTCCGGACAGGGGGCGAAAAACATTCAGTACTTC
NA	many	TRBV7-9	TRBJ1-1	16	CASSQQRTLPNTEAFF	TGTGCCAGCAGCCAGCAACGGACCTTACCCAACACTGAAGCTTTCTTT
NA	many	TRBV7-2	TRBJ2-3	14	CASSLATSTDTQYF	TGTGCCAGCAGCTTAGCAACTAGCACAGATACGCAGTATTTT
TRBD2	many	TRBV12-3/TRBV12-4	TRBJ2-1	14	CASRLAGSHNEQFF	TGTGCCAGCAGACTAGCGGGGTCCCACAATGAGCAGTTCTTC
NA	many	TRBV2	TRBJ2-2	15	CASSLAGAETGELFF	TGTGCCAGCAGCCTCGCGGGGGCTGAGACCGGGGAGCTGTTTTTT
TRBD1	many	TRBV7-2	TRBJ2-2	16	CASRPGQGRDTGELFF	TGTGCCAGCAGACCCGGACAGGGTCGGGACACCGGGGAGCTGTTTTTT
NA	NA	TRBV6-5	TRBJ1-6	13	CASSTGGGSPLHF	TGTGCCAGCAGTACAGGAGGCGGATCACCCCTCCACTTT
NA	many	TRBV14	TRBJ2-7	12	CASGTQPYEQYF	TGTGCCAGCGGGACTCAACCCTACGAGCAGTACTTC
NA	many	TRBV7-3	TRBJ1-5	15	CASSLTGGSNQPQHF	TGTGCCAGCAGCTTAACGGGCGGGAGCAATCAGCCCCAGCATTTT
NA	many	TRBV10-2	TRBJ2-1	15	CASRQAGSSYNEQFF	TGCGCCAGCAGGCAGGCGGGGAGCTCCTACAATGAGCAGTTCTTC
NA	many	TRBV27	TRBJ2-1	16	CASSGNEGFHYNEQFF	TGTGCCAGCAGCGGCAACGAGGGGTTTCACTACAATGAGCAGTTCTTC
TRBD2	many	TRBV20-1	TRBJ2-7	13	CSARTSGVNEQYF	TGCAGTGCTAGGACTAGCGGGGTTAACGAGCAGTACTTC
NA	many	TRBV12-3/TRBV12-4	TRBJ1-2	13	CASSPTGAYGYTF	TGTGCCAGCAGTCCGACAGGCGCCTATGGCTACACCTTC
TRBD1	many	TRBV5-4	TRBJ1-4	13	CASSSGTDEKLFF	TGTGCCAGCAGCTCCGGGACAGACGAAAAACTGTTTTTT
NA	many	TRBV7-6	TRBJ2-3	16	CASSLAPALGTDTQYF	TGTGCCAGCAGCTTAGCGCCCGCTCTGGGCACAGATACGCAGTATTTT
TRBD2	NA	TRBV4-3	TRBJ2-3	17	CASSQDFGGGRGDTQYF	TGCGCCAGCAGCCAAGATTTCGGCGGGGGTCGGGGAGATACGCAGTATTTT
TRBD2	NA	TRBV5-1	TRBJ2-3	14	CASSPGGQSDTQYF	TGCGCCAGCAGCCCGGGAGGGCAATCAGATACGCAGTATTTT
NA	many	TRBV4-1	TRBJ1-5	16	CASSQELSPSNQPQHF	TGCGCCAGCAGCCAAGAACTCAGCCCGAGCAATCAGCCCCAGCATTTT
NA	many	TRBV7-9	TRBJ2-5	13	CASSFRSPETQYF	TGTGCCAGCAGCTTTCGGTCGCCGGAGACCCAGTACTTC
TRBD1	many	TRBV5-6	TRBJ1-2	15	CASSLTGTGRFGYTF	TGTGCCAGCAGCCTAACCGGGACAGGGAGGTTTGGCTACACCTTC
NA	many	TRBV4-2	TRBJ1-1	12	CASSQGPAGAFF	TGTGCCAGCAGCCAGGGTCCGGCGGGCGCTTTCTTT
NA	many	TRBV25-1	TRBJ2-7	14	CASSESDWRYEQYF	TGTGCCAGCAGTGAATCGGATTGGCGTTACGAGCAGTACTTC
NA	many	TRBV7-8	TRBJ2-3	15	CASSLVRPHTDTQYF	TGTGCCAGCAGCTTAGTCAGGCCACACACAGATACGCAGTATTTT
NA	many	TRBV5-1	TRBJ1-1	14	CASSLAGTNTEAFF	TGCGCCAGCAGCTTGGCAGGGACGAACACTGAAGCTTTCTTT
NA	many	TRBV4-1	TRBJ1-1	13	CASSLRGGEGAFF	TGCGCCAGCAGCCTAAGGGGAGGGGAGGGGGCTTTCTTT
NA	many	TRBV5-1	TRBJ2-1	16	CASSLGVRTAYNEQFF	TGCGCCAGCAGCTTGGGAGTTCGGACAGCTTACAATGAGCAGTTCTTC
NA	many	TRBV4-1	TRBJ2-7	13	CASSQVIAYEQYF	TGCGCCAGCAGCCAAGTTATTGCCTACGAGCAGTACTTC
NA	NA	TRBV3-1	TRBJ1-1	16	CASSQGIRYANTEAFF	TGTGCCAGCAGCCAAGGGATTCGGTACGCGAACACTGAAGCTTTCTTT
NA	many	TRBV5-1	TRBJ2-2	15	CASSLRGFNTGELFF	TGCGCCAGCAGCCTGAGGGGTTTTAACACCGGGGAGCTGTTTTTT
NA	many	TRBV3-1	TRBJ1-1	13	CAGLLGRSTEAFF	TGTGCCGGTCTCCTGGGAAGGAGCACTGAAGCTTTCTTT
NA	many	TRBV9	TRBJ1-6	13	CASSAEGRAPLHF	TGTGCCAGCAGCGCCGAGGGCAGAGCACCCCTCCACTTT
NA	many	TRBV3-1	TRBJ2-6	17	CASSQGLAYSGANVLTF	TGTGCCAGCAGCCAAGGCCTGGCCTACTCTGGGGCCAACGTCCTGACTTTC
TRBD1	many	TRBV6-6	TRBJ2-7	12	CASSGQGREQYF	TGTGCCAGCAGTGGACAGGGGCGCGAGCAGTACTTC
TRBD1	many	TRBV13	TRBJ1-6	14	CASSMGQVASPLHF	TGTGCCAGCAGCATGGGACAGGTCGCTTCGCCCCTCCACTTT
NA	many	TRBV10-3	TRBJ2-3	12	CAISDRADTQYF	TGTGCCATCAGTGACAGGGCAGATACGCAGTATTTT
NA	many	TRBV20-1	TRBJ2-5	14	CSARELTGRETQYF	TGCAGTGCTAGAGAACTAACAGGGAGAGAGACCCAGTACTTC
NA	many	TRBV20-1	TRBJ2-1	13	CSAMGSIYNEQFF	TGCAGTGCTATGGGCTCTATCTACAATGAGCAGTTCTTC
TRBD2	many	TRBV27	TRBJ2-5	14	CASSVQRGRETQYF	TGTGCCAGCAGTGTCCAGCGGGGTCGGGAGACCCAGTACTTC
NA	many	TRBV11-2	TRBJ1-5	14	CASSNPGKHQPQHF	TGTGCCAGCAGCAATCCAGGGAAGCATCAGCCCCAGCATTTT
NA	many	TRBV6-5	TRBJ2-4	15	CASSLVGGIKNIQYF	TGTGCCAGCAGTTTAGTCGGAGGAATCAAAAACATTCAGTACTTC
NA	many	TRBV7-9	TRBJ2-5	12	CASSFNLGTQYF	TGTGCCAGCAGCTTTAACCTCGGGACCCAGTACTTC
NA	few	TRBV5-1	TRBJ1-3	17	CASSPDPLAGSGNTIYF	TGCGCCAGCAGCCCGGATCCTCTCGCGGGCTCTGGAAACACCATATATTTT
NA	many	TRBV25-1	TRBJ1-1	13	CASSAILRAEAFF	TGTGCCAGCAGTGCCATACTCAGGGCTGAAGCTTTCTTT
TRBD1	many	TRBV19	TRBJ1-5	16	CASSILLRGSNQPQHF	TGTGCCAGTAGTATCCTTCTCAGGGGGAGCAATCAGCCCCAGCATTTT
TRBD2	many	TRBV2	TRBJ2-3	18	CASSYLGTSGASTDTQYF	TGTGCCAGCAGCTACCTTGGGACTAGCGGAGCCAGCACAGATACGCAGTATTTT
NA	many	TRBV4-2	TRBJ1-2	14	CASSQDNTWYGYTF	TGTGCCAGCAGCCAAGACAACACATGGTATGGCTACACCTTC
TRBD2	few	TRBV5-1	TRBJ2-6	18	CASTQWVAGDSGANVLTF	TGCGCCAGCACCCAGTGGGTAGCGGGAGACTCTGGGGCCAACGTCCTGACTTTC